Described below is a single T cell receptor beta chain sequence and its context. What it binds is unknown. This table comes from immunoSEQ multiplex PCR, and its TCRdb copy is limited to in-frame clones, with some not included. The top ten hold approximately 2.2% of the sample, which has about 320,000 clones, around four fifths seen once. Treatment of the sample: some 20 received Ad26.COV2.S at low or high dose, single or two shots; five or six received placebo; per-sample allocation not given. All samples were drawn on day 63, counting from the first vaccine or placebo injection. In germline, CDR1 is LGHDT, CDR2 YNNKEL (reference sequence). This CDR3 spans 17 amino acids. V lost 2 bases and J lost 0, with 16 bases in between. This sample stems from a study of Ad26.COV2.S vaccination and SARS-CoV-2 variants. The study, taken as a whole, reports: Whether participants received vaccine or placebo, their non-spike TCR breadth was similar. CD8+ and CD4+ T cells specific for spike reportedly responded with substantial breadth after vaccination.

The sequence was collected from a person between 18 and 60 years old who received the Ad26.COV2.S COVID-19 vaccine or a placebo. The rearrangement uses TRBV3-1 (or the pseudogene TRBV3-2) and TRBJ1-1; TRBD1 is a possible D gene (5 bases). The specimen was peripheral blood, collected in a trial of Ad26.COV2.S vaccine versus placebo. CDR3 amino acids: CASSQWSGGRMNTEAFF. The DNA for the CDR3 is TGTGCCAGCAGCCAATGGTCCGGGGGAAGGATGAACACTGAAGCTTTCTTT.